The present TCR beta chain was sequenced within a study of T cells after posttransplantation cyclophosphamide. Overall study findings and caveats: Donor-recipient repertoire similarity was low at 1-2 months, rising over year one. Blood and skin or GI T cell repertoires showed limited TRB overlap. Recipient CMV seropositivity and CMV reactivation strongly tracked TRB clonality.

Clones were sequenced by immunoSEQ multiplex PCR, and TCRdb holds only the in-frame ones, with some missing. The sample records 5,000 or so clones, around 66% being singletons. Sampled 1 year posttransplant, controls received myeloablative marrow transplants, methotrexate and a calcineurin inhibitor. A note on this clone: Its antigen remains unidentified.

The sample here was PBMCs, taken around 290 days after allogeneic stem cell transplant with calcineurin inhibitor and methotrexate. This receptor was taken from a female patient between 50 and 60 years old who received an allogeneic stem cell transplant from an unrelated donor, was CMV-positive, and had acute and chronic GVHD. Some T cells may have come from the graft donor.

The CDR3 nucleotides read TGTGCCAGCAGTTTGAGTAAGGGACAGGGGTTGAGCAATCAGCCCCAGCATTTT. This sequence encodes CASSLSKGQGLSNQPQHF. The gene calls are TRBV28 and TRBJ1-5; 10 bases match TRBD1. The CDR3 runs 18 residues. Per germline, CDR1 MDHEN and CDR2 SYDVKM. With V trimmed by 3 bases and J by 1 base, 9 bases remained unmatched.